This TCR beta chain was identified in a study of beta chain features in type 1 diabetes. The wider study: Examination of sorted cells across all samples involved around 99 million cells.

In germline, CDR1 is KGHSH, CDR2 LQKENI. The CDR3 covers 16 residues. Trimming stripped 3 bases from V and 0 bases from J, with 12 bases between. Study-wide findings and caveats: PCR might preferentially amplify shorter templates, equally in patients and controls.

Reverse transcribing all isolated RNA meant expressed TCRB transcripts were sequenced. Naive, central memory and regulatory T cell samples averaged around 3.3 million reads. Data came from immunoSEQ multiplex PCR; TCRdb stores just in-frame clones and leaves some out. Found here are about 410,000 clones, approximately 14% of them singletons; the top ten hold 0.035% to 0.04%. Based on CD45RO/CCR7/CD25/CD127/CD95/CD27, CD4+ regulatory, stem cell-like memory, naive and central memory cells were sorted. As concerns this clone: The antigen is unknown.

The V call is TRBV18, the J call TRBJ1-5, with a possible D match to TRBD1 (5 bases). The clonotype was recovered from a man aged 30-40 years in good health. The sample was naive CD4+ T cells from blood. The CDR3 region has the DNA TGTGCCAGCTCACCCCTTGGGGGAAATAGCAATCAGCCCCAGCATTTT. Translation: CASSPLGGNSNQPQHF.